This is a list of T cell receptor beta chains from one sample in a study of PD-1 blockade in classical Hodgkin lymphoma. Some clones are missing from TCRdb's copy, which holds only in-frame ones; the method was immunoSEQ multiplex PCR. The sample lists approximately 45,000 clones; roughly 91% were seen once. Sequencing was performed on peripheral blood mononuclear cells (PBMCs). The origin of the receptors is a human donor with classical Hodgkin lymphoma. CDR3s include the opening cysteine and the closing phenylalanine or tryptophan. Fields, in order: clone size, V gene, J gene, D gene, CDR3 DNA, CDR3 protein. D genes are given only for firm matches. Clone size, where shown, is once, few, many, or a class for clones that have expanded.

size: NA
V: TRBV5-4
J: TRBJ1-2
D: TRBD1
DNA: TGTGCCAGCAGGCCGGACAGGGGTGGCGGCTACACCTTC
CDR3: CASRPDRGGGYTF

size: NA
V: TRBV5-1
J: TRBJ2-2
D: TRBD2
DNA: TGCGCCAGCAGCCGAGATGGACTAGCGGCCACCGGGGAGCTGTTTTTT
CDR3: CASSRDGLAATGELFF

size: NA
V: TRBV7-9
J: TRBJ2-5
D: NA
DNA: TGTGCCAGCAGCCAGAACCTGGGCGAGGAACTCCAAGAGACCCAGTACTTC
CDR3: CASSQNLGEELQETQYF

size: NA
V: TRBV7-3
J: TRBJ2-1
D: NA
DNA: TGTGCCAGCAGCTTAACGACATTCCGCTCCTACAATGAGCAGTTCTTC
CDR3: CASSLTTFRSYNEQFF

size: NA
V: TRBV11-2
J: TRBJ2-3
D: NA
DNA: TGTGCCAGCAGCCCTAACATCGATACGCAGTATTTT
CDR3: CASSPNIDTQYF

size: NA
V: TRBV18
J: TRBJ1-5
D: TRBD1
DNA: TGTGCCAGCTCAACCCGGACAGGGGGTAGGGATCAGCCCCAGCATTTT
CDR3: CASSTRTGGRDQPQHF

size: NA
V: TRBV5-1
J: TRBJ2-1
D: NA
DNA: TGCGCCAGCAGCTCCTTTCGCAATGAGCAGTTCTTC
CDR3: CASSSFRNEQFF

size: NA
V: TRBV10-2
J: TRBJ1-1
D: TRBD1
DNA: TGCGCCAGCAGTGAGTCGGTGGGACAGGGGTTGAAAGCTTTCTTT
CDR3: CASSESVGQGLKAFF

size: NA
V: TRBV21-1
J: TRBJ2-1
D: NA
DNA: TGTGCCAGCAGTCCTCCGAGTACGAGCTCCTACAATGAGCAGTTCTTC
CDR3: CASSPPSTSSYNEQFF

size: NA
V: TRBV5-1
J: TRBJ2-3
D: NA
DNA: TGCGCCAGCAGCCCCGGGCCACAGAACCTGTACACAGATACGCAGTATTTT
CDR3: CASSPGPQNLYTDTQYF

size: NA
V: TRBV7-9
J: TRBJ1-2
D: TRBD1
DNA: TGTGCCAGCAGCTTATTCAGGGGGAGGGGATATCATCCCTATGGCTACACCTTC
CDR3: CASSLFRGRGYHPYGYTF

size: NA
V: TRBV2
J: TRBJ2-7
D: NA
DNA: TGTGCCAGCAGCGGGGGTTGGGACGGGAGAAGCTCCTACGAGCAGTACTTC
CDR3: CASSGGWDGRSSYEQYF

size: NA
V: TRBV28
J: TRBJ1-4
D: NA
DNA: TGTGCCAGCAGAGATTGGACAGATGAAAAACTGTTTTTT
CDR3: CASRDWTDEKLFF

size: once
V: TRBV10-3
J: TRBJ1-5
D: NA
DNA: TGTGCCAGCAGTCAGGGAAGCAATCAGCCCCAGCATTTT
CDR3: CASSQGSNQPQHF

size: once
V: TRBV30
J: TRBJ1-3
D: TRBD1
DNA: TGTGCCTGCAACACCGGGACAGGGAAAGGGAACACCATATATTTT
CDR3: CACNTGTGKGNTIYF

size: NA
V: TRBV4-1
J: TRBJ2-3
D: NA
DNA: TGCGCCAGCAGCCGAGGAGGTACGCAGTATTTT
CDR3: CASSRGGTQYF

size: NA
V: TRBV5-5
J: TRBJ1-1
D: NA
DNA: TGTGCCAGCAGCTTGGGGGTTAACACTGAAGCTTTCTTT
CDR3: CASSLGVNTEAFF

size: few
V: TRBV9
J: TRBJ2-1
D: TRBD1
DNA: TGTGCCAGCAGCGTAGATCAGGGGGACTACAATGAGCAGTTCTTC
CDR3: CASSVDQGDYNEQFF

size: NA
V: TRBV27
J: TRBJ2-1
D: TRBD2
DNA: TGTGCCAGCAGGATAGCGGGAGGGCCGGGGAATGAGCAGTTCTTC
CDR3: CASRIAGGPGNEQFF

size: NA
V: TRBV5-4
J: TRBJ2-3
D: NA
DNA: TGTGCCAGCAGCCGAGGGAGAACAGATACGCAGTATTTT
CDR3: CASSRGRTDTQYF

size: NA
V: TRBV7-9
J: TRBJ1-1
D: NA
DNA: TGTGCCAGCAGCTTAGGGGTCGTCGGGGAGAACACTGAAGCTTTCTTT
CDR3: CASSLGVVGENTEAFF

size: once
V: TRBV27
J: TRBJ1-1
D: NA
DNA: TGTGCCAGCAGCTCTACCCCCAGGGGAGGGACTGAAGCTTTCTTT
CDR3: CASSSTPRGGTEAFF

size: NA
V: TRBV7-2
J: TRBJ2-1
D: TRBD2
DNA: TGTGCCAGCAGCCCACGGACTAGCGGGAGAAGGGCCAAAGAGCAGTTCTTC
CDR3: CASSPRTSGRRAKEQFF

size: NA
V: TRBV10-1
J: TRBJ2-1
D: TRBD2
DNA: TGCGCCAGCAGTGGGACCTTAGCGGGGGAGCAGTTCTTC
CDR3: CASSGTLAGEQFF

size: NA
V: TRBV27
J: TRBJ1-2
D: NA
DNA: TGTGCCAGCAGGGCGAACTATGGCTACACCTTC
CDR3: CASRANYGYTF

size: NA
V: TRBV5-1
J: TRBJ1-4
D: NA
DNA: TGCGCCAGCAGCTTGGCGGGGGGCCGGAATGAAAAACTGTTTTTT
CDR3: CASSLAGGRNEKLFF

size: NA
V: TRBV9
J: TRBJ2-3
D: NA
DNA: TGTGCCAGCAGCCCCCAGGGGAGAGGCACAGATACGCAGTATTTT
CDR3: CASSPQGRGTDTQYF

size: NA
V: TRBV5-1
J: TRBJ2-3
D: NA
DNA: TGCGCCAGCAAAGGAGGGCCGGTTACAGATACGCAGTATTTT
CDR3: CASKGGPVTDTQYF

size: NA
V: TRBV7-3
J: TRBJ2-6
D: TRBD2
DNA: TGTGCCAGCAGCTCCCCAGCCGTACGACTAGCGGAGCCTACCTCTGGGGCCAACGTCCTGACTTTC
CDR3: CASSSPAVRLAEPTSGANVLTF

size: NA
V: TRBV6-5
J: TRBJ2-1
D: NA
DNA: TGTGCCAGCAGTTTTAGTCTGCAGCCCTACAATGAGCAGTTCTTC
CDR3: CASSFSLQPYNEQFF

size: NA
V: TRBV9
J: TRBJ2-3
D: TRBD2
DNA: TGTGCCAGCAGCGTAACTCTGGCAGGATTGGGACTAGCGGGAGGGTATACGCAGTATTTT
CDR3: CASSVTLAGLGLAGGYTQYF

size: few
V: TRBV5-1
J: TRBJ1-2
D: NA
DNA: TGCGCCAGCAGCAAGAGGACAGAATATGGCTACACCTTC
CDR3: CASSKRTEYGYTF

size: NA
V: TRBV11-2
J: TRBJ2-1
D: NA
DNA: TGTGCCAGCAGCTTTTGGGCTACCGGTAAGCTCTTGTCCTACAATGAGCAGTTCTTC
CDR3: CASSFWATGKLLSYNEQFF

size: NA
V: TRBV27
J: TRBJ2-7
D: TRBD1
DNA: TGTGCCAGCAGTTCCGCCGGGACAGGGGTTTCCGAGCAGTACTTC
CDR3: CASSSAGTGVSEQYF

size: NA
V: TRBV18
J: TRBJ1-2
D: NA
DNA: TGTGCCAGCCGGGGCATCTATGGCTACACCTTC
CDR3: CASRGIYGYTF

size: NA
V: TRBV19
J: TRBJ2-1
D: NA
DNA: TGTGCCAGTAGTCTCATCCTCTACAATGAGCAGTTCTTC
CDR3: CASSLILYNEQFF

size: NA
V: TRBV5-4
J: TRBJ2-5
D: TRBD1
DNA: TGTGCCAGCAGCTTGGGACAGGGGGCTCAGACCCAGTACTTC
CDR3: CASSLGQGAQTQYF

size: NA
V: TRBV9
J: TRBJ2-3
D: NA
DNA: TGTGCCAGCAGCGTGACACTCACAGATACGCAGTATTTT
CDR3: CASSVTLTDTQYF